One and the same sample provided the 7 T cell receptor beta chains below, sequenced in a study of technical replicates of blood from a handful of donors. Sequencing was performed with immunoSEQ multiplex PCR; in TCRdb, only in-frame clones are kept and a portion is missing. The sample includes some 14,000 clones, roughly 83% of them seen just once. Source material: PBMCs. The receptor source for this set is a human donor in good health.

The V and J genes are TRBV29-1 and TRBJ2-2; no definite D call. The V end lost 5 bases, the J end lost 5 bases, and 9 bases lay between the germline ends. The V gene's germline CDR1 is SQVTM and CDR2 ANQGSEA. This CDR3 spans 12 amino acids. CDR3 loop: CSVTCSTGELFF. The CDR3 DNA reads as TGCAGCGTTACCTGTAGTACCGGGGAGCTGTTTTTT.

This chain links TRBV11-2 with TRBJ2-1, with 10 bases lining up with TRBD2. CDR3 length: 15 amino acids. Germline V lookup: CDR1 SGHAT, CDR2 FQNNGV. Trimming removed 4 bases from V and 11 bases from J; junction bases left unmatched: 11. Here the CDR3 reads CASSSLGTSDSQQFF. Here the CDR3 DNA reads TGTGCCAGCAGCTCCCTCGGGACTAGCGACTCGCAGCAGTTCTTC.

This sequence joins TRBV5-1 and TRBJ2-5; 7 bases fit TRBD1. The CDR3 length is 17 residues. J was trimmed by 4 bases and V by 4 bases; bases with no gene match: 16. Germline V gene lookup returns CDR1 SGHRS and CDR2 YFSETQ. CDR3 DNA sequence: TGCGCCAGCAGCACCGTAATTAGAGGGGGCGCGGGAGAGACCCAGTACTTC. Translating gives CASSTVIRGGAGETQYF.

CDR3 protein: CAWTPGQGSHEQYF. CDR3 DNA: TGTGCCTGGACCCCAGGACAGGGATCTCACGAGCAGTACTTC. The V and J genes are TRBV30 and TRBJ2-7, with 8 bases that match TRBD1. The germline V gene has CDR1 GTSNPN and CDR2 SVGIG (reference sequence). The CDR3 covers 14 residues. V lost 4 bases to trimming and J lost 5 bases; unmatched junction nucleotides: 10.

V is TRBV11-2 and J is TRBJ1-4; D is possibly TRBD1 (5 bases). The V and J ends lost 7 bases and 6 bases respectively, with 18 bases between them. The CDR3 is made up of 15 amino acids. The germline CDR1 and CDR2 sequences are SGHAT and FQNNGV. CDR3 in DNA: TGTGCCAGCACCGGCGGCCCAGGGAGGGATGAAAAACTGTTTTTT. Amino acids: CASTGGPGRDEKLFF.

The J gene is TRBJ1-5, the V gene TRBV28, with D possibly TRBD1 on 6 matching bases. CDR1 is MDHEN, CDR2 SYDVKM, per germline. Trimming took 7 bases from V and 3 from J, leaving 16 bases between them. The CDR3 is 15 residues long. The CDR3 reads CASTTVGQSNQPQHF. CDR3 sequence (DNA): TGTGCCAGCACCACCGTCGGACAGTCCAATCAGCCCCAGCATTTT.

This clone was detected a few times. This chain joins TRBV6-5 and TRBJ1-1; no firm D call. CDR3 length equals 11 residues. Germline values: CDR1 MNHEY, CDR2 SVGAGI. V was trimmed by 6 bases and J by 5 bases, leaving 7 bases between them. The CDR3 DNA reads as TGTGCCAGCAGATCCACAACTGAAGCTTTCTTT. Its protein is CASRSTTEAFF.